This T cell receptor beta chain was documented in a study of OX40 agonist ivuxolimab in advanced cancers. About the full investigation: Ivuxolimab was a fully human IgG2 agonistic monoclonal antibody targeting the costimulatory receptor OX40 (CD134). Intravenous ivuxolimab was administered to patients every 2 weeks at six dose levels: 0.01, 0.1, 0.3, 1.5, 3 and 10 mg/kg. Among the roughly 54 dose-escalation patients, around 19 had hepatocellular carcinoma, 15 or so melanoma, 9 renal cell carcinoma and 9 head and neck cancer. In the dose-escalation cohort, 75% to 90% of patients were male, and the mean age was around 65 years with a range of roughly 23 to 79. Prior anti-PD-1, anti-PD-L1 or anti-CTLA-4 therapy was permitted, and checkpoint inhibitors had been received by approximately 39% of dose-escalation patients. Partial responses occurred in three dose-escalation patients: two with cutaneous melanoma and one with hepatocellular carcinoma. Peripheral TCRbeta sequencing was intended to test whether TCR sequence diversity was altered and clonal T-cell expansion was caused by ivuxolimab. The paper reports the monotherapy dose-escalation portion (N = 52 patients) of the phase I ivuxolimab trial. What the research found in general, with its limitations: At doses of 0.1 to 3.0 mg/kg, clonal expansion of both CD4+ and CD8+ T cells in blood was seen between baseline and week 6. Low levels of normalized T-cell clonal expansion were also shown by some nonresponding patients. Partial responders in the 0.1-3.0 mg/kg groups had among the lowest normalized peripheral clonal expansion, especially among CD8+ T cells. Which antigens the clonally expanded peripheral T cells were specific for was not determined. After ivuxolimab, expanded clones were on average more numerous among CD8+ T cells than among CD4+ T cells.

Remarks on this clone: Its target antigen remains unknown. No base quality values were provided; no much bigger clone lies one nucleotide off.

Patients with a history of autoimmune disease or receiving systemic immunosuppression were excluded from the trial. Peripheral blood for TCR sequencing was collected from all dose cohorts at baseline, on cycle 4 day 1, and on cycle 7 day 1. Samples came from an open-label, multicenter, first-in-human phase I dose-escalation trial of ivuxolimab. Adults with locally advanced or metastatic melanoma, renal cell, hepatocellular, or head and neck squamous cell carcinoma were enrolled in the trial. CD4+ and CD8+ T cells were sorted separately from peripheral blood before TCR sequencing. Genomic DNA was isolated from the sorted cells so that the TCRbeta CDR3 region could be sequenced. The immunoSEQ Assay was used to sequence the TCRbeta CDR3 regions. TCRdb took this table from immuneACCESS and kept in-frame rearrangements with V and J called. Such tables lack part of the clones; where checked against another copy, unresolved V genes explain under half of the gap, and the rest is unexplained. A total of about 30,000 clones appear in this sample, roughly 83% of them only once. The top ten clonotypes cover 25% of the sample.

Taken from cysteine to phenylalanine, the CDR3 has 12 residues. Only CDR3 DNA is held: 36 bases, read in frame from base 1. Trimming costs V 4 bases and J 11 bases, and their ends lie 10 bases apart. In the germline V gene, CDR1 corresponds to SGHRS and CDR2 to YFSETQ. Sequences were derived from CD4+ or CD8+ T cells sorted from blood, sampled in a trial of the OX40 agonist ivuxolimab. The clonotype was recovered from an adult with an advanced solid tumor such as melanoma, head and neck, liver or kidney cancer. The chain couples TRBV5-1 to TRBJ1-6; the D gene cannot be resolved reliably. The CDR3 region: CASSDTATPLHF. In nucleotide form, the sequence is TGCGCCAGCAGCGACACAGCGACACCCCTCCACTTT.